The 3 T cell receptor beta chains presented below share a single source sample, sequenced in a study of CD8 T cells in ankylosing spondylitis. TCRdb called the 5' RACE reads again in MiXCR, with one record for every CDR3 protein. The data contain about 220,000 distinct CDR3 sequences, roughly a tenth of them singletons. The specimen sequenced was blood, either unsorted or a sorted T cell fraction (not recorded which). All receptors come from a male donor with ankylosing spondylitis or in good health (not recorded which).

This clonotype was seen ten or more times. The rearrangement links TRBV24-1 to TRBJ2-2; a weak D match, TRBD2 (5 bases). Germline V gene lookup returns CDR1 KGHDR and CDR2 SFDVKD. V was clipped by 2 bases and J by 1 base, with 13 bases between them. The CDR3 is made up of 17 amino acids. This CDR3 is CATSDWSGVGNTGELFF. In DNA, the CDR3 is TGTGCCACCAGTGATTGGTCCGGGGTTGGGAACACCGGGGAGCTGTTTTTT.

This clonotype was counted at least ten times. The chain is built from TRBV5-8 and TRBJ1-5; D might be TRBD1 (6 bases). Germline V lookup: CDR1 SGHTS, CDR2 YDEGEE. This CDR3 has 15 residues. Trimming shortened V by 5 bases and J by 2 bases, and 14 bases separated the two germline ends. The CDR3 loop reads CASRLRGSGNQPQHF. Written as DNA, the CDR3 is TGTGCCAGCAGACTAAGGGGGTCGGGCAATCAGCCCCAGCATTTT. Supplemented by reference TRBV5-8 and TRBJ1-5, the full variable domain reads EAGVTQSPTHLIKTRGQQATLRCSPISGHTSVYWYQQALGLGLQFLLWYDEGEERNRGNFPPRFSGRQFPNYSSELNVNALELEDSALYLCASRLRGSGNQPQHFGDGTRLSIL.

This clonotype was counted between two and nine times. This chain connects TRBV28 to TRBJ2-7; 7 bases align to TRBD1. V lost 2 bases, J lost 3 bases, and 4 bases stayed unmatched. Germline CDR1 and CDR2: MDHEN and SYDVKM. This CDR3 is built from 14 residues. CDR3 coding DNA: TGTGCCAGCAGTTTAACAGGGGCGCTCTACGAGCAGTACTTC. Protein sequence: CASSLTGALYEQYF. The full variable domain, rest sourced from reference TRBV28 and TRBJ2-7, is DVKVTQSSRYLVKRTGEKVFLECVQDMDHENMFWYRQDPGLGLRLIYFSYDVKMKEKGDIPEGYSVSREKKERFSLILESASTNQTSMYLCASSLTGALYEQYFGPGTRLTVT.